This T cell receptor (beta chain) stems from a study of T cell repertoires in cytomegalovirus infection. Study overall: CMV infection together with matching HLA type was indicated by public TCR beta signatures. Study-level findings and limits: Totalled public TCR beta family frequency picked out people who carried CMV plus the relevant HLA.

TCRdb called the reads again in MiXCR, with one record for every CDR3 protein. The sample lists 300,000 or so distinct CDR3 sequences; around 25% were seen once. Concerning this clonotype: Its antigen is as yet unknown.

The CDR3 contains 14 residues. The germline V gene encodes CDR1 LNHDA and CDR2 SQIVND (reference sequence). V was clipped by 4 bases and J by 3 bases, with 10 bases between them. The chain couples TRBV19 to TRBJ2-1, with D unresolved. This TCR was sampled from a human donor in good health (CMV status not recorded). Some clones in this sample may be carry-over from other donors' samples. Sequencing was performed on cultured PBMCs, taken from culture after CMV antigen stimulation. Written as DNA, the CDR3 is TGTGCCAGTAGTAGGACCCTTATCTACAATGAGCAGTTCTTC. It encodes CASSRTLIYNEQFF. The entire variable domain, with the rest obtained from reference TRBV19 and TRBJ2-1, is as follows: DGGITQSPKYLFRKEGQNVTLSCEQNLNHDAMYWYRQDPGQGLRLIYYSQIVNDFQKGDIAEGYSVSREKKESFPLTVTSAQKNPTAFYLCASSRTLIYNEQFFGPGTRLTVL.